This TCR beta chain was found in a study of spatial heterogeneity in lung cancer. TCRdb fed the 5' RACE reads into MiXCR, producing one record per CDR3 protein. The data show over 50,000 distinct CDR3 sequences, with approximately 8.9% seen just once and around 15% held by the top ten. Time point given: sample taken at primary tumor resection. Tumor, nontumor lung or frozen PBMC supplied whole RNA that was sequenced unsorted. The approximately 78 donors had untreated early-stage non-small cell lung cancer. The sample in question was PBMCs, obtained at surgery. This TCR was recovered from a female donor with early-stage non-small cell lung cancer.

As DNA, the CDR3 is TGTGCCAGCAGCATTGTTGGGGACGAGGCTGGCACCGGGGAGCTGTTTTTT. Protein sequence: CASSIVGDEAGTGELFF. The genes are TRBV7-3 and TRBJ2-2; perhaps D is TRBD1 or TRBD2 (5 bases each). Trimming pared 5 bases from V and 4 bases from J, leaving 20 bases between. CDR3 length: 17 amino acids. Germline CDR1 is SGHTA and CDR2 is FQGTGA.